These T cell receptor beta chains were read from a single sample in a study of T cells expressing NK-cell markers. TCRdb reprocessed the 5' RACE reads and keeps a single row for each CDR3 protein, giving no DNA. The sample spans hundreds of thousands of distinct CDR3 sequences; the ten largest clones claim around 5%. Sequencing was performed on blood T cells: a sorted CD56 or NKG2C T cell subset, CD4+ or CD8+ T cells, or bulk PBMC T cells (not recorded which). The receptors shown here come from a man aged 18-75 years in good health. The CDR3 runs from the conserved cysteine through the conserved F or W. The order of the fields is V gene, J gene, CDR3 protein.

TRBV5-4	TRBJ2-4	CASSLRPGLPKEAKNIQYF
TRBV4-2	TRBJ2-7	CASSQEGRTNEQYF
TRBV2	TRBJ1-5	CASSEQGVRQPQHF
TRBV29-1	TRBJ2-7	CSVETSGMGVNEQYF
TRBV7-3	TRBJ2-1	CASSLFTGRVNNEQFF
TRBV20-1	TRBJ2-2	CSARAGSGVTGELFF
TRBV20-1	TRBJ2-3	CSAPIAGGRTDTQYF
TRBV24-1	TRBJ2-2	CATSESGLADTGELFF
TRBV5-1	TRBJ2-2	CASSGQGTNTGELFF
TRBV6-5	TRBJ1-2	CASSLRGYGYTF
TRBV3-1	TRBJ2-5	CASTKQIAAQETQYF
TRBV27	TRBJ1-5	CASSLSRKGIGGGNQPQHF
TRBV12-5	TRBJ1-1	CASGGTGTGGPNTEAFF
TRBV30	TRBJ2-3	CAWSIGLAGVDTQYF
TRBV5-1	TRBJ2-7	CASSLEGTVVSYEQYF
TRBV19	TRBJ2-2	CAIPPGCGRGYKSTGELFF
TRBV5-1	TRBJ2-4	CASSPSSDIQYF
TRBV12-3/TRBV12-4	TRBJ2-1	CASSLSGGMYNEQFF
TRBV28	TRBJ1-2	CASSLTGGWDGYTF
TRBV12-3/TRBV12-4	TRBJ1-2	CASSPRQSPNYGYTF
TRBV5-1	TRBJ2-7	CASSFRDRGYEQYF
TRBV29-1	TRBJ2-5	CSVDKVGDGETQYF
TRBV10-3	TRBJ2-7	CAISLGGTNYEQYF
TRBV12-3/TRBV12-4	TRBJ2-4	CASRSGGKGAKNIQYF
TRBV20-1	TRBJ1-6	CSARDQSYLAESSYNSPLHF
TRBV6-5	TRBJ2-3	CASSYLIGGGTQYF
TRBV27	TRBJ2-5	CASSLTTPRVQETQYF
TRBV6-4	TRBJ2-3	CASSTLTSGGILGTDTQYF
TRBV6-5	TRBJ2-5	CASSYFPGRETQYF
TRBV6-5	TRBJ2-7	CASSYRTGPYEQYF
TRBV2	TRBJ1-6	CASSERGADNSPLHF
TRBV5-1	TRBJ2-3	CASSLSNGTPRDTQYF
TRBV7-9	TRBJ2-7	CASSLGGGPAYEQYF
TRBV4-2	TRBJ2-3	CASSQEGLKWTGGYSDTQYF
TRBV5-1	TRBJ1-1	CASSSYPGTGGARTEAFF
TRBV7-9	TRBJ1-2	CASSDTGGRVNYGYTF
TRBV15	TRBJ2-7	CATSRGQVSSYEQYF
TRBV6-1	TRBJ2-7	CASSKEGGVPQEQYF
TRBV28	TRBJ1-2	CASRLQGSGGYTF
TRBV20-1	TRBJ1-5	CSARGTRNQPQHF
TRBV6-2/TRBV6-3	TRBJ2-5	CATQTSGGALQTQYF
TRBV5-1	TRBJ2-1	CASSLSVGSSYNEQFF
TRBV21-1	TRBJ1-2	CASSKESTGKFFNYGYTF
TRBV3-1	TRBJ1-1	CASSLKSTDLNTEAFF
TRBV27	TRBJ2-7	CASRPSDHSSYEQYF
TRBV27	TRBJ1-2	CASSFTGGGGYTF
TRBV7-9	TRBJ2-1	CASSFSDFMNGEQFF
TRBV6-5	TRBJ1-1	CASSYKGSRPEAFF
TRBV29-1	TRBJ2-2	CSDLGCCYTGELFF
TRBV9	TRBJ1-1	CASSRIGQNTEAFF
TRBV12-3/TRBV12-4	TRBJ1-1	CASSPLDRDGTEAFF
TRBV19	TRBJ1-1	CASQGRGTEAFF
TRBV20-1	TRBJ1-5	CSAKTPSYSNQPQHF
TRBV5-1	TRBJ2-7	CASSLWGLDRDGLIYEQYF
TRBV9	TRBJ1-1	CASSVGIGTGNTEAFF
TRBV7-2	TRBJ1-4	CASSLTRENEKLFF